This entry concerns a single TCR beta chain. The CDR3 extends over 15 amino acids. V shed 2 bases, J shed 1 base, and the junction held 4 bases outside the gene matches. The germline V gene has CDR1 LGHNA and CDR2 YNFKEQ. This specimen comes from a study of blood T cell repertoires in COVID-19. At the level of the study: The cDNA or gDNA used as material had been derived from T cells, B-cell-depleted T cells, or PBMCs.

As originally analysed: Reference gene primer amplification gave estimated nucleated cell counts. Data came from immunoSEQ multiplex PCR; TCRdb stores just in-frame clones and leaves some out. The V and J calls and clone size are taken from that table; D and trimming were inferred from the DNA. This table has tens of thousands of clones, 85% to 90% appearing once. V and J are TRBV4-2 and TRBJ1-1; 7 bases match TRBD1. Sequences were obtained from peripheral blood. The clonotype originates from a man at least 80 years old with acute or convalescent COVID-19. The CDR3 here is CASSQPDRANTEAFF. DNA of the CDR3: TGTGCCAGCAGCCAACCCGACAGGGCGAACACTGAAGCTTTCTTT.